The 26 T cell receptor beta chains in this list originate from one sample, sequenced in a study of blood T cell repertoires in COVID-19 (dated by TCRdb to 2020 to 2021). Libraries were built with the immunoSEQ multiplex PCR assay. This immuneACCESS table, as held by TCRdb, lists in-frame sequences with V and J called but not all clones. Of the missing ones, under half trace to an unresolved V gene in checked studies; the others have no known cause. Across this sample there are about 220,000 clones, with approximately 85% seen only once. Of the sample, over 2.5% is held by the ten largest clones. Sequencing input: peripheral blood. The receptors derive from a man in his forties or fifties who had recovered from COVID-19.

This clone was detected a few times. The chain's CDR3 is CASSSRGLAGRTDTQYF. The CDR3 DNA sequence: TGTGCCAGCAGTTCGAGAGGACTAGCGGGCCGCACAGATACGCAGTATTTT. The chain is built from TRBV28 and TRBJ2-3; 11 bases are a match to TRBD2. This CDR3 region has 17 residues. V lost 4 bases, J lost 1 base, and 7 bases stayed unmatched. CDR1 MDHEN and CDR2 SYDVKM come from the germline V gene.

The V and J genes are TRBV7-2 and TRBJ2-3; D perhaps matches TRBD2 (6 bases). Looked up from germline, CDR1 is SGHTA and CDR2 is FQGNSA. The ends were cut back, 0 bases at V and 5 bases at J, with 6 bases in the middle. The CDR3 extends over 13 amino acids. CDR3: CASSLATRDTQYF. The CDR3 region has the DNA TGTGCCAGCAGCTTAGCGACTAGAGATACGCAGTATTTT.

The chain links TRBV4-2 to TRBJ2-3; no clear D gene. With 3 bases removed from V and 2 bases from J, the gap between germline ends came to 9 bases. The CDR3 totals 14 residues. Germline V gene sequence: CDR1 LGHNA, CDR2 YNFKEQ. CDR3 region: CASSQSHLTDTQYF. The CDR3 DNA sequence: TGTGCCAGCAGCCAGAGTCACCTCACAGATACGCAGTATTTT.

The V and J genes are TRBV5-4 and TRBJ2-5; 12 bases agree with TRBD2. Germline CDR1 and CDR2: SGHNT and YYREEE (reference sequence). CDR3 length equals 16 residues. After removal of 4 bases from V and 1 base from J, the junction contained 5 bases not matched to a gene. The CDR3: CASSTGLAGLQETQYF. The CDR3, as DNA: TGTGCCAGCAGCACCGGACTAGCGGGACTCCAAGAGACCCAGTACTTC.

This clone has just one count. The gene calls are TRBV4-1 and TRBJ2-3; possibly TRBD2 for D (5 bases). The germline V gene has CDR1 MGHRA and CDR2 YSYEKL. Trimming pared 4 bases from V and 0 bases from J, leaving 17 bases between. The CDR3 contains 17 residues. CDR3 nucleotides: TGCGCCAGCAGCCCCACGGACTTTCCCACTAGCACAGATACGCAGTATTTT. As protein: CASSPTDFPTSTDTQYF.

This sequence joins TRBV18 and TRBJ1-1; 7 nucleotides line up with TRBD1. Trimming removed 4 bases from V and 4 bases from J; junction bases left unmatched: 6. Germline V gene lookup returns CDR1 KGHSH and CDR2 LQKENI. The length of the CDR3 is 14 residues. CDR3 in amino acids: CASSLREGATEAFF. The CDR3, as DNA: TGTGCCAGCTCACTGAGAGAGGGGGCCACTGAAGCTTTCTTT. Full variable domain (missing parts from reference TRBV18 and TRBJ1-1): NAGVMQNPRHLVRRRGQEARLRCSPMKGHSHVYWYRQLPEEGLKFMVYLQKENIIDESGMPKERFSAEFPKEGPSILRIQQVVRGDSAAYFCASSLREGATEAFFGQGTRLTVV.

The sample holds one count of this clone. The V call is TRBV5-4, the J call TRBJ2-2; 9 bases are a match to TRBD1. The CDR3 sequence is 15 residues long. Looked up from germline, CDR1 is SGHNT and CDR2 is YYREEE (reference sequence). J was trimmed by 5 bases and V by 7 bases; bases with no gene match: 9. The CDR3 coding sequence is TGTGCCAGCGGAACAGGGGGCGCCGGGACCGGGGAGCTGTTTTTT. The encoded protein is CASGTGGAGTGELFF.

DNA of the CDR3: TGTGCCAGTAGTCTGGCGGGAGAAATTAGTGAGCAGTTCTTC. Its protein is CASSLAGEISEQFF. The chain employs TRBV19 and TRBJ2-1; 7 nucleotides match TRBD2. This CDR3 is built from 14 residues. Germline values: CDR1 LNHDA, CDR2 SQIVND (reference sequence). The J segment lost 9 bases and the V segment lost 5 bases, leaving 10 bases of the junction unmatched.

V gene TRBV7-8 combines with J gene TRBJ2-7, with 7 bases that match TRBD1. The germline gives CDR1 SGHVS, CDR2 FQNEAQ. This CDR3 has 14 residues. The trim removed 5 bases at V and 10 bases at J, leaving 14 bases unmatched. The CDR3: CASSARDSPADQYF. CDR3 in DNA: TGTGCCAGCAGCGCCCGGGACAGTCCCGCCGACCAGTACTTC.

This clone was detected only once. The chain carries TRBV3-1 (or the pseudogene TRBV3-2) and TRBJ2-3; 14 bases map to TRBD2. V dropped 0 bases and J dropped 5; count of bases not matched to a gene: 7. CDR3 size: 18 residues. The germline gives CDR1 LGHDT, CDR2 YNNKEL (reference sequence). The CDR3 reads CASSQDRATSGRGDTQYF. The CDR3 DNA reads TGTGCCAGCAGCCAAGATAGGGCGACTAGCGGGAGGGGAGATACGCAGTATTTT.

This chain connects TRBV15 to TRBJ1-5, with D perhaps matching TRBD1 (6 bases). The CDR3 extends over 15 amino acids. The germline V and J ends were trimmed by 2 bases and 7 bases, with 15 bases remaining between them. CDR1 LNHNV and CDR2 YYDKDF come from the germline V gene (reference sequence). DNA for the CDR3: TGTGCCACCAGCAGACCACAGGGCACGGGGCAGCCCCAGCATTTT. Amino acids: CATSRPQGTGQPQHF.

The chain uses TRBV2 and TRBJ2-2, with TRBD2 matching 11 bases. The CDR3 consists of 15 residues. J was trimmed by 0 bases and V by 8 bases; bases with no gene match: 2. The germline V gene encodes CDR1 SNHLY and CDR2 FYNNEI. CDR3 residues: CASRLAGPNTGELFF. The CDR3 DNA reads TGTGCCAGCCGACTAGCGGGGCCGAACACCGGGGAGCTGTTTTTT.

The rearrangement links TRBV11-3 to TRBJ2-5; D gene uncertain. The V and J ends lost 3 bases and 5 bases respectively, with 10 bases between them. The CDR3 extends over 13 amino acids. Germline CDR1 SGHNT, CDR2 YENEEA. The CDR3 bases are TGTGCCAGCAGCTTTTCCCAGTATGAGACCCAGTACTTC. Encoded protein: CASSFSQYETQYF.

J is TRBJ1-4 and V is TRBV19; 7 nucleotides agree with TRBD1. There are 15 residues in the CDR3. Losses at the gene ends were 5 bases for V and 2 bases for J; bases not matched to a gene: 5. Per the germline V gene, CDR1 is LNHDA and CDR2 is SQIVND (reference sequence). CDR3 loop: CASSPQGQTNEKLFF. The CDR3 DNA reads TGTGCCAGTAGTCCCCAGGGACAGACTAATGAAAAACTGTTTTTT.

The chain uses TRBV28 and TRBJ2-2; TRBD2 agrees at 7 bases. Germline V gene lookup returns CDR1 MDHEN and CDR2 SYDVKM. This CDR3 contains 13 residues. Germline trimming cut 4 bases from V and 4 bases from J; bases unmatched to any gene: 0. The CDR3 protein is CASSWGGTGELFF. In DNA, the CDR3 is TGTGCCAGCAGTTGGGGGGGCACCGGGGAGCTGTTTTTT. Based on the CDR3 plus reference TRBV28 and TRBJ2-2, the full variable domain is DVKVTQSSRYLVKRTGEKVFLECVQDMDHENMFWYRQDPGLGLRLIYFSYDVKMKEKGDIPEGYSVSREKKERFSLILESASTNQTSMYLCASSWGGTGELFFGEGSRLTVL.

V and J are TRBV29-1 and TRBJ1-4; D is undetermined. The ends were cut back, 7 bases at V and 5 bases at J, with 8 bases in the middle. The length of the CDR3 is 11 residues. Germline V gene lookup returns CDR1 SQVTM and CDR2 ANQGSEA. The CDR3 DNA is TGCAGCGCCAGGAACAATGAAAAACTGTTTTTT. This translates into CSARNNEKLFF. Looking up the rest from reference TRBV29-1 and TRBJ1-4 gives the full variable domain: SAVISQKPSRDICQRGTSLTIQCQVDSQVTMMFWYRQQPGQSLTLIATANQGSEATYESGFVIDKFPISRPNLTFSTLTVSNMSPEDSSIYLCSARNNEKLFFGSGTQLSVL.

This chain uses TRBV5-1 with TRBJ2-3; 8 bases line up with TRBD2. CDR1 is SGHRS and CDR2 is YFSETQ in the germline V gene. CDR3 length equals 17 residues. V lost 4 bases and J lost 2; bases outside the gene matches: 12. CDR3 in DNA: TGCGCCAGCAGCCCGGCGAGCGTAGCGGGGTACACAGATACGCAGTATTTT. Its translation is CASSPASVAGYTDTQYF.

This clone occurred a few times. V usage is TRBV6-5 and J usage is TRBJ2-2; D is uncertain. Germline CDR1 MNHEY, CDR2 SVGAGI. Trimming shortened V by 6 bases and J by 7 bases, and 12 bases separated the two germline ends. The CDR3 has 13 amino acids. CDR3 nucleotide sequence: TGTGCCAGCAGATACAATACGGTCGGGGAGCTGTTTTTT. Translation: CASRYNTVGELFF.

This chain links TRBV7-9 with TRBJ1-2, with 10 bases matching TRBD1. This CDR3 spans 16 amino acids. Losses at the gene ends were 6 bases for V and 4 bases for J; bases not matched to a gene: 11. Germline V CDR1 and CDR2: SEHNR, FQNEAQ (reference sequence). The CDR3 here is CASSLTGTGEAYGYTF. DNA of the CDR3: TGTGCCAGCAGTTTGACCGGGACAGGGGAGGCCTATGGCTACACCTTC.

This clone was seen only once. The CDR3 here is CASSPVGGPQGDTQYF. The DNA of the CDR3 is TGTGCCAGCAGCCCAGTTGGGGGACCCCAGGGGGATACGCAGTATTTT. The chain recombines TRBV7-8 with TRBJ2-3; TRBD1 might be the D (6 bases). Germline V lookup: CDR1 SGHVS, CDR2 FQNEAQ. V was trimmed by 5 bases and J by 6 bases, leaving 21 bases between them. The CDR3 loop spans 16 amino acids.

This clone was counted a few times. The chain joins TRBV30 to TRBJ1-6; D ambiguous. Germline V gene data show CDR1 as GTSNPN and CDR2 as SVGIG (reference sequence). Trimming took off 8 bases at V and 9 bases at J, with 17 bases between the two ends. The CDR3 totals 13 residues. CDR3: CALAGRRTSPLHF. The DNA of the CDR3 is TGTGCCCTTGCCGGCAGGCGAACTTCACCCCTCCACTTT.

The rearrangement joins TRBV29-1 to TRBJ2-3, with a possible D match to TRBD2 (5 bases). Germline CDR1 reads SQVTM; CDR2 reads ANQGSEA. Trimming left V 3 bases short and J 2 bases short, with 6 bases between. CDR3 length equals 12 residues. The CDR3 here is CSVEDFTDTQYF. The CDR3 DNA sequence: TGCAGCGTTGAGGACTTCACAGATACGCAGTATTTT.

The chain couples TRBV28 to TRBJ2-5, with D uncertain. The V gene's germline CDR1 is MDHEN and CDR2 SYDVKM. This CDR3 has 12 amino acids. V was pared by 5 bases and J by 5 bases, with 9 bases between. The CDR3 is CASSPGIETQYF. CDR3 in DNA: TGTGCCAGCAGTCCAGGTATCGAGACCCAGTACTTC. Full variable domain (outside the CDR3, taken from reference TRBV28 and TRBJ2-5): DVKVTQSSRYLVKRTGEKVFLECVQDMDHENMFWYRQDPGLGLRLIYFSYDVKMKEKGDIPEGYSVSREKKERFSLILESASTNQTSMYLCASSPGIETQYFGPGTRLLVL.

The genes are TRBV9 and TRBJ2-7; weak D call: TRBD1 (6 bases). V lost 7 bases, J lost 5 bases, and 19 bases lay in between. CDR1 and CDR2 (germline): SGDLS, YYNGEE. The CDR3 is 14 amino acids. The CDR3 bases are TGTGCCAGCGGGCAGGGGACGACCAAGAACGAGCAGTACTTC. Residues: CASGQGTTKNEQYF.

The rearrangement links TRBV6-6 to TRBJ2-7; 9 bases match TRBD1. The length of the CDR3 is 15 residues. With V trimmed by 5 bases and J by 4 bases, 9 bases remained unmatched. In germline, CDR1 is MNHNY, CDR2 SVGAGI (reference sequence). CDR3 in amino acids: CASSRQQGARYEQYF. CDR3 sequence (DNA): TGTGCCAGCAGTCGCCAACAGGGGGCAAGGTACGAGCAGTACTTC.

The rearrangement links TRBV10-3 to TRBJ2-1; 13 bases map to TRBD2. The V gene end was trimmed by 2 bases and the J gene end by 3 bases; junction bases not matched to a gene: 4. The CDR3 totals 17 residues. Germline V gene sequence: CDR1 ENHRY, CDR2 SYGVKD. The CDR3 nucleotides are TGTGCCATCAGTGAGGCCTGGACTAGCGGGAGCTACAATGAGCAGTTCTTC. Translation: CAISEAWTSGSYNEQFF.